This T cell receptor beta chain stems from a study of T cell responses to AZD1222 COVID-19 vaccine. Overall study findings and caveats: Donors were chiefly white British, with a greater number of females, and clonal diversity was perhaps underestimated. Nearly half of unique spike-specific TCRs reportedly avoided B.1.351 and B.1.1.7 mutated regions. Increased Spike-specific TCR breadth and depth were observed after two AZD1222 doses. Every sample of the repertoires postdated the peak T cell response.

Concerning this clone: Antigen: not known.

The assay was immunoSEQ multiplex PCR, and TCRdb's table has in-frame clones only and misses some. This sample has fewer than 180,000 clones, with around 90% found just once. Germline V CDR1 and CDR2: SGHDN, FVKESK. The V end was cut by 0 bases, the J end by 2 bases, with 10 bases between. This CDR3 is built from 15 residues. The sequence was collected from an adult who received the AZD1222 COVID-19 vaccine. The specimen comprised peripheral blood, sampled 28 days after the second AZD1222 dose. The rearrangement uses TRBV14 and TRBJ1-2; weak D call: TRBD1 (5 bases). CDR3 sequence: CASSQDWGLNYGYTF. The CDR3 DNA sequence: TGTGCCAGCAGCCAAGATTGGGGGTTGAACTATGGCTACACCTTC.